This T cell receptor (beta chain) was obtained from a study of tumor T cells in aggressive B-cell lymphoma. V was pared by 4 bases and J by 2 bases, with 13 bases between. The length of the CDR3 is 14 residues. Germline CDR1 SGHKS, CDR2 YYEKEE (reference sequence). TCRdb's copy holds only in-frame clones and misses some; the assay was immunoSEQ multiplex PCR. The sample yields 300 to 350 clones, roughly 98% seen once. Sequences were obtained from tumor tissue. This chain links TRBV5-5 with TRBJ2-7; perhaps TRBD1 as D (5 bases). The receptor was isolated from an adult with diffuse large B cell lymphoma. The CDR3 nucleotides read TGTGCCAGCAGCCCGGATCAGGGTGCCTACGAGCAGTACTTC. It yields the protein CASSPDQGAYEQYF.